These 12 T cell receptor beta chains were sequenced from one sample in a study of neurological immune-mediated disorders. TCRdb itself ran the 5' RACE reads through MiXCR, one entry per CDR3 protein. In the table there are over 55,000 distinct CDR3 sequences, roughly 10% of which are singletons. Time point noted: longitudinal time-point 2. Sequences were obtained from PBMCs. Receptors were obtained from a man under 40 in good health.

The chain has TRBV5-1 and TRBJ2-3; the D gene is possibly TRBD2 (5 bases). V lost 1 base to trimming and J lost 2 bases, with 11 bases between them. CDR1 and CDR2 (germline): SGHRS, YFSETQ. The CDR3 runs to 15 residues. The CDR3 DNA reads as TGCGCCAGCAGCTTGAGGGCAGCGGCCACAGATACGCAGTATTTT. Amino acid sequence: CASSLRAAATDTQYF.

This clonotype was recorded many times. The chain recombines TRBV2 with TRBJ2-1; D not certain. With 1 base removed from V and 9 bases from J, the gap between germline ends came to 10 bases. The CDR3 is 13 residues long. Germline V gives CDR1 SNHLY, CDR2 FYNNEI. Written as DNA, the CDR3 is TGTGCCAGCAGTGAAGAAGAATTCGGTGAGCAGTTCTTC. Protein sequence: CASSEEEFGEQFF.

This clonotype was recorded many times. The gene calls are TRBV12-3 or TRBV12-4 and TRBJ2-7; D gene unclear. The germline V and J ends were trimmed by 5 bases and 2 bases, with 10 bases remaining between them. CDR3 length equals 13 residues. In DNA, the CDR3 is TGTGCCAGCAGTCCCCGGGTCCCCTACGAGCAGTACTTC. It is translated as CASSPRVPYEQYF.

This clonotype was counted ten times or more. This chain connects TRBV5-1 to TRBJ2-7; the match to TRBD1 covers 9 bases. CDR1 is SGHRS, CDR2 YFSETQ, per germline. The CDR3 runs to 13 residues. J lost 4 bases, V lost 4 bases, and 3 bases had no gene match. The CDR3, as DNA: TGCGCCAGCAGCCGGGACAGGGCTTACGAGCAGTACTTC. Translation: CASSRDRAYEQYF.

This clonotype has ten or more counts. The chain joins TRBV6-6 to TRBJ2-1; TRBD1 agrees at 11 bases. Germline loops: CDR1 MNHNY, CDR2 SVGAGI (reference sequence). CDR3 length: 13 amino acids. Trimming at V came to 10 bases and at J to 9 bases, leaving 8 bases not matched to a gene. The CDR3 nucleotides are TGTGCCATAGGACAGGGGGCTATGAGTGAGCAGTTCTTC. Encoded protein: CAIGQGAMSEQFF.

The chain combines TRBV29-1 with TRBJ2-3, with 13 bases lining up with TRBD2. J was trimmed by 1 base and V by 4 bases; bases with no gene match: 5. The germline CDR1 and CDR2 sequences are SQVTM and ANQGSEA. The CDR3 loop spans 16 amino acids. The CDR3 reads CSVAGLAGAGTDTQYF. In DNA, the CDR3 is TGCAGCGTTGCAGGACTAGCGGGAGCTGGCACAGATACGCAGTATTTT.

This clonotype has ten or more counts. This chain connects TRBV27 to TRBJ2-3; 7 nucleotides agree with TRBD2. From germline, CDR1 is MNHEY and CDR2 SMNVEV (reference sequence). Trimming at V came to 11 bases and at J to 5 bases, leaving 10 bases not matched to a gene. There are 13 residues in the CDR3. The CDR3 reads CASRSGMIDTQYF. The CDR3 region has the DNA TGTGCCTCCCGGAGCGGGATGATAGATACGCAGTATTTT.

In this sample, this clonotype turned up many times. CDR3 protein: CASSDKGPIGELFF. The DNA for the CDR3 is TGTGCCAGCAGTGACAAGGGCCCCATTGGGGAGCTGTTTTTT. The rearrangement links TRBV2 to TRBJ2-2, with unresolved D. CDR1 and CDR2 from the germline V gene are SNHLY and FYNNEI. The length of the CDR3 is 14 residues. Trimming cost V 3 bases and J 8 bases, with 13 bases left between them.

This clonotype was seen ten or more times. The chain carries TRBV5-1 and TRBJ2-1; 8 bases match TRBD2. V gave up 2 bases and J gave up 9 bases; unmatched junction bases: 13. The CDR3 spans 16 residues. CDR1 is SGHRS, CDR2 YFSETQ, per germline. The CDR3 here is CASSFLSGGLIGEQFF. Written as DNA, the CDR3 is TGCGCCAGCAGCTTTCTTTCGGGAGGGCTCATCGGTGAGCAGTTCTTC.

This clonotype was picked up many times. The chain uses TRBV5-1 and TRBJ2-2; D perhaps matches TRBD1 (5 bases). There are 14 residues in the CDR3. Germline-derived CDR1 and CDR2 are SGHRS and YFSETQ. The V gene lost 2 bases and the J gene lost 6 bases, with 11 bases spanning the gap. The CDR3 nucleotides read TGCGCCAGCAGCTTTACCCCAGGGCCCGGGGAGCTGTTTTTT. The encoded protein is CASSFTPGPGELFF.

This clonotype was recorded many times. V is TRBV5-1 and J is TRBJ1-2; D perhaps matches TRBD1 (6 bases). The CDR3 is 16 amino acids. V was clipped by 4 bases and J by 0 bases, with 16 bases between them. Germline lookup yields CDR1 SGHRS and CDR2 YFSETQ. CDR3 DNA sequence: TGCGCCAGCAGCCTGAAAGACCGGACAGCTAACTATGGCTACACCTTC. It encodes CASSLKDRTANYGYTF.

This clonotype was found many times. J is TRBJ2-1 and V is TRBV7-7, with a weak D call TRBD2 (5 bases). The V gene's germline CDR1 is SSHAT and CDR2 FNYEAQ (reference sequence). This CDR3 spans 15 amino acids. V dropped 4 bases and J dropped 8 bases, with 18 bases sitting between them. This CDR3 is CASSSRGLAQDEQFF. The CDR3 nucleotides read TGTGCCAGCAGCTCCCGAGGGCTCGCACAAGATGAGCAGTTCTTC. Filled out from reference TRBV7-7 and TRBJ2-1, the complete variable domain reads GAGVSQSPRYKVTKRGQDVTLRCDPISSHATLYWYQQALGQGPEFLTYFNYEAQPDKSGLPSDRFSAERPEGSISTLTIQRTEQRDSAMYRCASSSRGLAQDEQFFGPGTRLTVL.